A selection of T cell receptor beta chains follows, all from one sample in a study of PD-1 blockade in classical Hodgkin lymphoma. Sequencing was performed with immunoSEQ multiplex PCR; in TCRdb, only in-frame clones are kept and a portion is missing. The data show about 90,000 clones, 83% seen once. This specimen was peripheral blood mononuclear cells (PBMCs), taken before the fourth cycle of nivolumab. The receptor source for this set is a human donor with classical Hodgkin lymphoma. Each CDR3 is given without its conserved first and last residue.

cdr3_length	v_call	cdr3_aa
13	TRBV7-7	ASRTAQGDSGELF
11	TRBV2	ASGESSYNEQF
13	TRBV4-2	ARFYGTPGYNEQF
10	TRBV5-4	ASSGPSGELF
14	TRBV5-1	ASSVQPGLATETQY
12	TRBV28	ASSLGASTDTQY
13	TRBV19	ASRAAGQGALGYT
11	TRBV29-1	SAKTGFTGELF
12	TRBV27	ASSSDPELAEAF
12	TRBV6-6	ASSSADRTHEQY
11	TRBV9	ASSRQGSGELF
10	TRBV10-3	AIKPSTDTQY
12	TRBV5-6	ASRGRDRAHEQF
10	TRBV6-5	ASSFTGDGYT
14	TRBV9	ASSVGQPVVGNTIY
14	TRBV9	ASSARGLAEPDTQY
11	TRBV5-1	ASSWGQVSGYT
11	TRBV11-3	ASSPGLYNEQF
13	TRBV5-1	ASSLGSGQLLGYT
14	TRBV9	ASSGSAAGGRNEQF
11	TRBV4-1	ASSNRRTDTQY
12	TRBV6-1	ASILTGRDTEAF
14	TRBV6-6	ASSYGTSGLQETQY
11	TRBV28	ASLSQGVAEAF
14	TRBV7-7	ASSALGGRAVGELF
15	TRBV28	ASSSLVAEQSYNEQF
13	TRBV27	ASSLQGLRGETQY
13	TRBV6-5	ASRLAGAGSDTQY
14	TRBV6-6	ASSYSGLAGYYEQY
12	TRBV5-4	ASSPTGGGETQY
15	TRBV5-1	ASSPSTGLAAPYEQY
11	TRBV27	ASSFGPGGEQY
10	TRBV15	ATSPTGYEQY
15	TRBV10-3	AISESNSGRLNTEAF
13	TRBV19	ASNPAGTNTGELF
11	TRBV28	ASSLLGVHEQY
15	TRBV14	ASSGLVFGASTDTQY
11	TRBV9	ASSVATTGELF
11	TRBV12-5	ASGLGGVTEAF
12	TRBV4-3	ASSHLVRGSEAF
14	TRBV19	ASSIGEGAKNQPQH
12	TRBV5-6	ASSLVGGWGEQY
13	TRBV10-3	AISLGTGPPYEQY
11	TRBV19	ASSINRGSSQH
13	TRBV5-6	ASSPTSGGRETQY
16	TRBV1	TSSPLSRGAGAKNIQY
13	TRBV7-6	ASSFAGEGINEQF
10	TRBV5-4	ASSGDSGPQH
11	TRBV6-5	ASSPSLAVEQY
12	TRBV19	ASSGLGTNTEAF
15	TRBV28	ASSYGLGAGGGNTIY
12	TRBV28	ASSLLGGGNTIY
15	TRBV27	ASSLRVRVGYTDTQY
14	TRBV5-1	ASSWASGSTGDEQF
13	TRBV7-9	ASSPTSGGGETQY
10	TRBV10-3	AIGGTEETQY
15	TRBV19	ASSTTGLGGMNTEAF
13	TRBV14	ASSQQGAHTGELF
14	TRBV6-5	ASSYSAAGEGNEQF